These T cell receptor beta chains were read from a single sample in a study of CD8+ T cells in alopecia areata. TCRdb's copy holds only in-frame clones and misses some; the assay was immunoSEQ multiplex PCR. The sample includes fewer than 250,000 clones, about 40% seen only once; the top ten take roughly 2.6%. The specimen comprised CD4+ T cells sorted from blood, sampled around week 37, from a patient treated with tofacitinib. These receptors were obtained from a human donor with alopecia areata. Each CDR3 is given with its conserved first and last residue.

j_call: TRBJ2-5; v_call: TRBV5-1; cdr3_aa: CASSLFPVEGETQYF
j_call: TRBJ1-4; v_call: TRBV4-2; cdr3_aa: CASSSSGYREGEKLFF
j_call: TRBJ2-1; v_call: TRBV30; cdr3_aa: CAWNGESYNEQFF
j_call: TRBJ1-5; v_call: TRBV11-2; cdr3_aa: CASSLDRLNQPQHF
j_call: TRBJ2-1; v_call: TRBV27; cdr3_aa: CASSFERLSGEQFF
j_call: TRBJ2-7; v_call: TRBV11-2; cdr3_aa: CASSSGLRFREQYF
j_call: TRBJ2-1; v_call: TRBV7-2; cdr3_aa: CASSNRDRGLNEQFF
j_call: TRBJ1-2; v_call: TRBV6-5; cdr3_aa: CASRRTGGNYGYTF
j_call: TRBJ2-5; v_call: TRBV4-3; cdr3_aa: CASSQERVQETQYF
j_call: TRBJ2-5; v_call: TRBV7-9; cdr3_aa: CASSIIAVQETQYF
j_call: TRBJ1-1; v_call: TRBV7-2; cdr3_aa: CASSLLGSNTEAFF
j_call: TRBJ1-2; v_call: TRBV15; cdr3_aa: CATRSPGQGAIYGYTF
j_call: TRBJ2-7; v_call: TRBV28; cdr3_aa: CASTIRPGTGGTEQYF
j_call: TRBJ2-5; v_call: TRBV2; cdr3_aa: CASTDGYQETQYF
j_call: TRBJ1-1; v_call: TRBV15; cdr3_aa: CATSRKIRQGAFF
j_call: TRBJ1-3; v_call: TRBV6-1; cdr3_aa: CASRSRAGNTIYF
j_call: TRBJ2-7; v_call: TRBV4-3; cdr3_aa: CASSQRTGGEQYF
j_call: TRBJ2-7; v_call: TRBV6-6; cdr3_aa: CASSPVAYEQYF
j_call: TRBJ2-7; v_call: TRBV5-1; cdr3_aa: CASSFRQSEQYF
j_call: TRBJ2-2; v_call: TRBV4-3; cdr3_aa: CASSQEGTTNTGELFF
j_call: TRBJ1-5; v_call: TRBV4-2; cdr3_aa: CASSQASQGRAQPQHF
j_call: TRBJ2-1; v_call: TRBV7-2; cdr3_aa: CASSPLPPGLAGVHEQFF
j_call: TRBJ2-7; v_call: TRBV4-1; cdr3_aa: CASSQDVSEQYF
j_call: TRBJ2-2; v_call: TRBV6-5; cdr3_aa: CASSLYRTGELFF
j_call: TRBJ2-5; v_call: TRBV4-1; cdr3_aa: CASSQIRLSGRGETQYF